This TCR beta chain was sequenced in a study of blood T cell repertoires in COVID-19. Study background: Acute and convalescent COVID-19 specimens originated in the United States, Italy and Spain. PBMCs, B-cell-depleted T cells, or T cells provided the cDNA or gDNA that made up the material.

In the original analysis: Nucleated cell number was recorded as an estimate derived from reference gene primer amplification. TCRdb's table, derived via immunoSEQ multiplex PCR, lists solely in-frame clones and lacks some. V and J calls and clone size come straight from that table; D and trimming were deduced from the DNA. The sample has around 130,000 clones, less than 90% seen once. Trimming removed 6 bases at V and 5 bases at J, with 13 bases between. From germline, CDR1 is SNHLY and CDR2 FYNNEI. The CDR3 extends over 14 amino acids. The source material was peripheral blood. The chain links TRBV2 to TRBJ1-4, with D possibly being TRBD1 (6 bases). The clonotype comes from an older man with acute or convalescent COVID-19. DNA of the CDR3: TGTGCCAGCAGCCCTGACAGGAGGAATGAAAAACTGTTTTTT. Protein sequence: CASSPDRRNEKLFF.